Below, 17 T cell receptor beta chains from the same sample are listed, as sequenced in a study of CD8 T cells in ankylosing spondylitis. Study-level points and caveats: For ankylosing spondylitis blood, a TCR beta motif of about eight highly homologous variants appeared characteristic.

Their antigens remain unidentified. TCRdb reprocessed the 5' RACE reads via MiXCR and lists one record per CDR3 protein. The sample carries hundreds of thousands of distinct CDR3 sequences, about 13% recorded once. Input material: blood, either unsorted or a sorted T cell fraction (not recorded which). These TCRs come from a male donor with ankylosing spondylitis.

This clonotype has only a few counts. V gene TRBV6-2 or TRBV6-3 combines with J gene TRBJ2-2; D is unresolved. Germline loops: CDR1 MNHEY, CDR2 SVGEGT. The CDR3 extends over 13 amino acids. Trimming took 8 bases from V and 4 from J, leaving 11 bases between them. For the CDR3, the DNA is TGTGCCAGCGTGAATAGGGTCACCGGGGAGCTGTTTTTT. As protein: CASVNRVTGELFF.

V is TRBV3-1 and J is TRBJ2-7, with D uncertain. V lost 1 base and J 0 bases, leaving 10 bases between the germline ends. This CDR3 has 15 residues. CDR1 and CDR2 (germline): LGHDT, YNNKEL (reference sequence). The CDR3 DNA reads as TGTGCCAGCAGCCAAGGACTCTTCCTCTCCTACGAGCAGTACTTC. Protein product: CASSQGLFLSYEQYF.

This clonotype was seen more than once but under ten times. This chain links TRBV5-7 with TRBJ2-3; possibly TRBD1 or TRBD2 for D (7 bases each). TRBV5-7 is filed as an ORF, its function uncertain. The CDR3 sequence is 14 residues long. V was trimmed by 3 bases and J by 3 bases, leaving 11 bases between them. This CDR3 is CASSWEGATDTQYF. The CDR3 DNA follows: TGTGCCAGCAGCTGGGAGGGGGCGACAGATACGCAGTATTTT.

This clonotype was counted at least ten times. The chain joins TRBV20-1 to TRBJ1-3; no clear D gene. The V end lost 3 bases, the J end lost 10 bases, and 10 bases lay between the germline ends. CDR1 and CDR2 from the germline V gene are DFQATT and SNEGSKA (reference sequence). The CDR3 is 11 residues long. CDR3 protein: CSASDETTIYF. CDR3 bases: TGCAGTGCTAGCGATGAAACAACCATATATTTT.

This clonotype was counted between two and nine times. This rearrangement joins TRBV29-1 to TRBJ2-7, with D tentatively TRBD1 (6 bases). The CDR3 loop spans 17 amino acids. Germline CDR1 is SQVTM and CDR2 is ANQGSEA. V was pared by 6 bases and J by 4 bases, with 28 bases between. In DNA form, the CDR3 reads TGCAGCGTCGCAGGTGGGGGCCGGGTCCTGGGTTCTTACGAGCAGTACTTC. This translates into CSVAGGGRVLGSYEQYF.

This clonotype was seen more than once but under ten times. V gene TRBV30 combines with J gene TRBJ2-1, with D unresolved. The germline gives CDR1 GTSNPN, CDR2 SVGIG (reference sequence). V was pared by 1 base and J by 0 bases, with 7 bases between. The length of the CDR3 is 14 residues. CDR3 nucleotides: TGTGCCTGGAGTGGAATAAGCTCCTACAATGAGCAGTTCTTC. Its protein product is CAWSGISSYNEQFF.

This clonotype came up a few times. J is TRBJ2-7 and V is TRBV29-1, with D possibly being TRBD2 (6 bases). The V gene's germline CDR1 is SQVTM and CDR2 ANQGSEA. Trimming took off 0 bases at V and 2 bases at J, with 8 bases between the two ends. The CDR3 totals 13 residues. CDR3 bases: TGCAGCGTTGAAGATAGGAGGGCCTACGAGCAGTACTTC. This sequence encodes CSVEDRRAYEQYF.

There are a few counts of this clonotype. The chain combines TRBV3-1 with TRBJ2-7; D remains ambiguous. The CDR3 totals 13 residues. The germline gives CDR1 LGHDT, CDR2 YNNKEL (reference sequence). Trimming removed 3 bases at V and 6 bases at J, with 12 bases between. CDR3 in DNA: TGTGCCAGCAGCCAGTTTTTCCCCTCCGAGCAGTACTTC. Residues: CASSQFFPSEQYF.

This clonotype was seen a few times. This sequence joins TRBV3-1 and TRBJ2-5; 10 bases match TRBD1. In germline, CDR1 is LGHDT, CDR2 YNNKEL (reference sequence). The CDR3 has 15 amino acids. Trimming removed 4 bases from V and 5 bases from J; junction bases left unmatched: 7. The CDR3 DNA reads as TGTGCCAGCAGCCCCCAGACAGGGGGCTACGAGACCCAGTACTTC. Its translation is CASSPQTGGYETQYF.

The CDR3 protein is CSKCDRGRETQYF. CDR3 DNA sequence: TGCAGCAAATGTGACAGGGGTAGAGAGACCCAGTACTTC. This rearrangement joins TRBV20-1 to TRBJ2-5; 8 bases agree with TRBD1. Germline V CDR1 and CDR2: DFQATT, SNEGSKA (reference sequence). The CDR3 is made up of 13 amino acids.

This clonotype appeared many times. The chain links TRBV20-1 to TRBJ1-5; no clear D. This CDR3 spans 13 amino acids. V shed 3 bases and J shed 5 bases, with 11 bases lying between them. CDR1 is DFQATT, CDR2 SNEGSKA, per germline (reference sequence). CDR3 region: CSASQESDQPQHF. In DNA form, the CDR3 reads TGCAGTGCTAGTCAGGAGTCGGATCAGCCCCAGCATTTT.

In this sample, this clonotype turned up a few times. The chain is built from TRBV20-1 and TRBJ2-1, with 8 bases aligning to TRBD2. This CDR3 is built from 17 residues. Germline CDR1 DFQATT, CDR2 SNEGSKA (reference sequence). The V gene end was trimmed by 8 bases and the J gene end by 3 bases; junction bases not matched to a gene: 18. CDR3 sequence: CSTIPPPGLGGYNEQFF. Here the CDR3 DNA reads TGCAGTACGATTCCCCCGCCGGGACTAGGCGGCTACAATGAGCAGTTCTTC.

The J gene is TRBJ2-7, the V gene TRBV25-1; 8 nucleotides line up with TRBD1. Losses at the gene ends were 4 bases for V and 5 bases for J; bases not matched to a gene: 4. The length of the CDR3 is 13 residues. Germline V gene data show CDR1 as MGHDK and CDR2 as SYGVNS. Here the CDR3 reads CASSAGGEHEQYF. CDR3 nucleotides: TGTGCCAGCAGTGCAGGGGGCGAGCACGAGCAGTACTTC.

This clonotype turned up a few times. The chain couples TRBV7-9 to TRBJ1-4; D is possibly TRBD1 (5 bases). The germline gives CDR1 SEHNR, CDR2 FQNEAQ (reference sequence). V lost 8 bases and J lost 5, with 18 bases in between. There are 15 residues in the CDR3. CDR3 nucleotides: TGTGCCAGCCGCCGGACACTTCAACGGAATGAAAAACTGTTTTTT. It translates to CASRRTLQRNEKLFF.

This clonotype has at least ten counts. V and J are TRBV4-2 and TRBJ1-5; D gene uncertain. The CDR3 has 17 amino acids. Deletions cut 0 bases from V and 0 bases from J, with 12 bases between. From germline, CDR1 is LGHNA and CDR2 YNFKEQ. For the CDR3, the DNA is TGTGCCAGCAGCCAAGAGTGGCGATCTTTTAGCAATCAGCCCCAGCATTTT. Protein sequence: CASSQEWRSFSNQPQHF.

V is TRBV5-1 and J is TRBJ1-1; D unclear. V was clipped by 5 bases and J by 4 bases, with 15 bases between them. The germline gives CDR1 SGHRS, CDR2 YFSETQ. There are 14 residues in the CDR3. CDR3 loop: CASRPDIGGTEAFF. The CDR3, as DNA: TGCGCCAGCAGGCCTGATATAGGAGGCACTGAAGCTTTCTTT.

This clonotype occurred a few times. CDR3: CASSFSGQTTNTEAFF. The CDR3 nucleotides read TGTGCCAGCAGCTTTTCGGGACAAACTACGAACACTGAAGCTTTCTTT. The chain employs TRBV11-2 and TRBJ1-1, with D possibly matching TRBD1 (6 bases). V was clipped by 3 bases and J by 1 base, with 15 bases between them. From germline, CDR1 is SGHAT and CDR2 FQNNGV. The CDR3 consists of 16 residues.